This T cell receptor (beta chain) was profiled in a study of cytomegalovirus exposure and HLA in healthy donors. The V and J ends lost 1 base and 2 bases respectively, with 6 bases between them. Germline lookup yields CDR1 SNHLY and CDR2 FYNNEI. CDR3 size: 15 residues. Comment on this clone: The antigen is not known.

Primers included in the PCR were 60 Vbeta and 13 Jbeta primers. This table comes from immunoSEQ multiplex PCR, and its TCRdb copy is limited to in-frame clones, with some not included. The table includes about 170,000 clones, approximately 85% detected once. Study results and caveats: The study listed 164 cytomegalovirus-associated TCR beta chains.

The receptor comes from a girl between 10 and 17 years old in good health and CMV-seropositive. Sequenced input: PBMCs. The chain combines TRBV2 with TRBJ2-6; no clear D gene. Here the CDR3 reads CASSEESTGANVLTF. The CDR3 DNA reads as TGTGCCAGCAGTGAAGAAAGCACTGGGGCCAACGTCCTGACTTTC.